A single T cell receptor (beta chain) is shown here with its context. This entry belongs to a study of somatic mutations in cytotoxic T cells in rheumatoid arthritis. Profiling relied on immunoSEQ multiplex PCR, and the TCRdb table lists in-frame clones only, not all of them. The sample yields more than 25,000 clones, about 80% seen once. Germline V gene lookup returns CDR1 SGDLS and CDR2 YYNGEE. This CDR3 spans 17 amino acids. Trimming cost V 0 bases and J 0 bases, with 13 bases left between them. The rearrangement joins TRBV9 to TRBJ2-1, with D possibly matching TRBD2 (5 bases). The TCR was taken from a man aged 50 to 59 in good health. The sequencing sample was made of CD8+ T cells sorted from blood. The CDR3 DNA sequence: TGTGCCAGCAGCGTAGCGGGTAGGAGGAGCTCCTACAATGAGCAGTTCTTC. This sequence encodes CASSVAGRRSSYNEQFF.